The 14 T cell receptor beta chains in this list originate from one sample, sequenced in a study of cytomegalovirus exposure and HLA in healthy donors. It was with 60 Vbeta and 13 Jbeta primers that the PCR ran. Using immunoSEQ multiplex PCR, the repertoire was profiled, and TCRdb retains in-frame clones only, with some absent. The sample records 76,000 or so clones, around 70% being singletons. Sequencing used PBMCs. The receptors originated from a woman aged 40-49 years in good health and CMV-seropositive.

This chain uses TRBV6-6 with TRBJ2-2, with D perhaps TRBD1 (5 bases). Germline V lookup: CDR1 MNHNY, CDR2 SVGAGI (reference sequence). The V and J ends lost 3 bases and 6 bases respectively, with 14 bases between them. CDR3 length: 15 residues. The DNA for the CDR3 is TGTGCCAGCAGTTATCAGGGTCTCGGCGCCGGGGAGCTGTTTTTT. Translation: CASSYQGLGAGELFF.

The chain employs TRBV19 and TRBJ1-5; possible D gene TRBD1, 5 bases. V lost 0 bases and J 9 bases, leaving 9 bases between the germline ends. The CDR3 has 13 amino acids. Germline V lookup: CDR1 LNHDA, CDR2 SQIVND (reference sequence). For the CDR3, the DNA is TGTGCCAGTAGTATAGATGGGGCTCTGCCCCAGCATTTT. It codes for CASSIDGALPQHF.

The chain carries TRBV4-3 and TRBJ2-3; D is unclear. CDR1 is LGHNA and CDR2 is YSLEER in the germline V gene. V was clipped by 0 bases and J by 4 bases, with 11 bases between them. The CDR3 runs 15 residues. CDR3 bases: TGCGCCAGCAGCCAAGATCGCGCGGTGGCAGATACGCAGTATTTT. Its protein product is CASSQDRAVADTQYF.

The rearrangement links TRBV27 to TRBJ2-2; 7 bases agree with TRBD2. Germline CDR1 MNHEY, CDR2 SMNVEV (reference sequence). With V trimmed by 7 bases and J by 7 bases, 9 bases remained unmatched. The CDR3 consists of 14 residues. This chain's CDR3 is CASMIRGSIGELFF. The CDR3 DNA follows: TGTGCCAGCATGATCCGCGGGAGTATCGGGGAGCTGTTTTTT.

This clone was seen more than once but under ten times. The rearrangement links TRBV5-5 to TRBJ2-7; D is undetermined. Germline V gives CDR1 SGHKS, CDR2 YYEKEE (reference sequence). V was pared by 0 bases and J by 5 bases, with 12 bases between. The CDR3 sequence is 14 residues long. This chain's CDR3 is CASSLVYPVDEQYF. The CDR3, as DNA: TGTGCCAGCAGCTTGGTCTACCCGGTAGACGAGCAGTACTTC.

This chain joins TRBV6-5 and TRBJ2-1, with D possibly being TRBD1 (6 bases). CDR1 is MNHEY and CDR2 is SVGAGI in the germline V gene. CDR3 size: 15 residues. V lost 5 bases to trimming and J lost 2 bases, with 13 bases between them. DNA of the CDR3: TGTGCCAGCAGTAAGCGGACAGAAGCCTACAATGAGCAGTTCTTC. It codes for CASSKRTEAYNEQFF.

V is TRBV19 and J is TRBJ2-5, with 9 bases matching TRBD2. Looked up from germline, CDR1 is LNHDA and CDR2 is SQIVND (reference sequence). The CDR3 totals 17 residues. V lost 5 bases to trimming and J lost 2 bases; unmatched junction nucleotides: 12. The CDR3 region has the DNA TGTGCCAGTAGTCTAATAGTGACTAGCGGTCCTCAAGAGACCCAGTACTTC. It codes for CASSLIVTSGPQETQYF.

The V call is TRBV7-9, the J call TRBJ1-2; tentatively, D is TRBD1 (5 bases). The CDR3 totals 10 residues. Germline assignment: CDR1 SEHNR and CDR2 FQNEAQ (reference sequence). The V and J ends lost 8 bases and 5 bases respectively, with 6 bases between them. The CDR3 sequence is CASGGYGYTF. The CDR3 DNA is TGTGCCAGCGGGGGGTATGGCTACACCTTC.

This clone was counted only a few times. V gene TRBV19 combines with J gene TRBJ1-2, with a weak D call TRBD1 (6 bases). This CDR3 has 12 amino acids. Germline CDR1 and CDR2: LNHDA and SQIVND (reference sequence). Trimming took off 9 bases at V and 2 bases at J, with 10 bases between the two ends. This CDR3 is CASSDRNYGYTF. CDR3 sequence (DNA): TGTGCCAGCTCCGACAGGAACTATGGCTACACCTTC.

Written as DNA, the CDR3 is TGTGCCACCAGCAGCGGACAGGGGATTTATATTGGGCAGTACTTC. It translates to CATSSGQGIYIGQYF. The chain recombines TRBV15 with TRBJ2-7; 9 bases fit TRBD1. The germline gives CDR1 LNHNV, CDR2 YYDKDF (reference sequence). The ends lost 3 bases at V and 9 bases at J; junction bases unmatched: 12. This CDR3 spans 15 amino acids.

The CDR3 loop is CASSSQGTDTQYF. CDR3 DNA: TGCGCCAGCAGCTCACAGGGGACAGATACGCAGTATTTT. This rearrangement joins TRBV5-1 to TRBJ2-3; 7 bases are shared with TRBD1. The CDR3 loop spans 13 amino acids. The ends lost 3 bases at V and 3 bases at J; junction bases unmatched: 1. Germline CDR1 SGHRS, CDR2 YFSETQ. Full variable domain (missing parts from reference TRBV5-1 and TRBJ2-3): KAGVTQTPRYLIKTRGQQVTLSCSPISGHRSVSWYQQTPGQGLQFLFEYFSETQRNKGNFPGRFSGRQFSNSRSEMNVSTLELGDSALYLCASSSQGTDTQYFGPGTRLTVL.

The chain is built from TRBV5-1 and TRBJ1-3; D perhaps matches TRBD1 (6 bases). The V gene's germline CDR1 is SGHRS and CDR2 YFSETQ. CDR3 size: 14 residues. Deletions cut 4 bases from V and 3 bases from J, with 11 bases between. The CDR3 spells CASSEDSVGNTIYF. CDR3 nucleotides: TGCGCCAGCAGCGAGGACAGTGTTGGAAACACCATATATTTT. The full variable domain, with the rest looked up from reference TRBV5-1 and TRBJ1-3, is KAGVTQTPRYLIKTRGQQVTLSCSPISGHRSVSWYQQTPGQGLQFLFEYFSETQRNKGNFPGRFSGRQFSNSRSEMNVSTLELGDSALYLCASSEDSVGNTIYFGEGSWLTVV.

This chain joins TRBV2 and TRBJ2-1; the match to TRBD2 covers 12 bases. The length of the CDR3 is 17 residues. The germline gives CDR1 SNHLY, CDR2 FYNNEI. J lost 8 bases, V lost 6 bases, and 14 bases had no gene match. In DNA form, the CDR3 reads TGTGCCAGCAGCCGGACTAGCGGGACGTTATTTTTCGATGAGCAGTTCTTC. Protein: CASSRTSGTLFFDEQFF.

The V call is TRBV5-5, the J call TRBJ2-3; 8 bases agree with TRBD2. CDR3 length: 17 residues. Germline V CDR1 and CDR2: SGHKS, YYEKEE (reference sequence). J was trimmed by 4 bases and V by 6 bases; bases with no gene match: 16. CDR3 amino acids: CASTPQAAGALPDTQYF. The CDR3 nucleotides are TGTGCCAGCACCCCCCAGGCAGCGGGGGCTTTGCCAGATACGCAGTATTTT.